This T cell receptor (beta chain) is from a study of blood T cell repertoires in COVID-19. Study overall: The analysed material was cDNA or gDNA that came from T cells, B-cell-depleted T cells, or PBMCs.

The V and J ends lost 6 bases and 7 bases, in that order; junction bases with no gene match: 1. This CDR3 has 13 amino acids. Original processing notes: The assay estimated nucleated cells by amplifying reference gene primers. Clones were read by immunoSEQ multiplex PCR, and TCRdb kept only the in-frame ones, dropping some. The DNA gave D and trimming, while V, J and clone size come from that table. The table shows just over 150,000 clones, with about 85% occurring only once. This clone was observed a single time. This rearrangement joins TRBV12-3 or TRBV12-4 to TRBJ2-1; the match to TRBD2 covers 12 bases. The receptor's source is a human donor with acute or convalescent COVID-19. The donor label of this sample is uncertain. Sequenced: peripheral blood. CDR3 DNA: TGTGCCAGCAGCCTAGCGGGGGGGAATGAGCAGTTCTTC. The encoded protein is CASSLAGGNEQFF.